The 14 T cell receptor beta chains in this list originate from one sample, sequenced in a study of identical twins. TCRdb processed the 5' RACE reads anew with MiXCR; each CDR3 protein has one entry. The sample lists about 660,000 distinct CDR3 sequences, around 8.3% occurring once. A further study also used this sample, focusing on yellow fever vaccine responses in identical twins.

Specimen: PBMCs. The receptors come from a woman younger than 30 in good health.

The chain links TRBV13 to TRBJ2-1; 12 positions agree with TRBD2. From germline, CDR1 is PRHDT and CDR2 FYEKMQ (reference sequence). CDR3 length: 12 residues. V lost 11 bases, J lost 8 bases, and 4 bases stayed unmatched. This chain's CDR3 is CAGRLAGDEQFF. CDR3 nucleotide sequence: TGTGCCGGGAGACTAGCGGGAGATGAGCAGTTCTTC.

This clonotype was detected many times. The J gene is TRBJ1-1, the V gene TRBV5-1; unclear D gene. Trimming left V 0 bases short and J 0 bases short, with 9 bases between. The CDR3 extends over 15 amino acids. Germline V gene sequence: CDR1 SGHRS, CDR2 YFSETQ. The CDR3 DNA reads TGCGCCAGCAGCTTGGACGGCTTTTTGAACACTGAAGCTTTCTTT. Amino acids: CASSLDGFLNTEAFF.

This clonotype was seen a handful of times. This chain connects TRBV7-9 to TRBJ2-3; 10 bases fit TRBD1. Trimming removed 1 base from V and 5 bases from J; junction bases left unmatched: 3. Germline values: CDR1 SEHNR, CDR2 FQNEAQ (reference sequence). The CDR3 spans 15 residues. The CDR3 sequence is CASSLVTGGGDTQYF. The CDR3 nucleotides are TGTGCCAGCAGCTTAGTGACAGGGGGCGGAGATACGCAGTATTTT.

The chain couples TRBV7-2 to TRBJ1-2, with TRBD1 as a possible D gene (5 bases). This CDR3 contains 14 residues. Germline CDR1 reads SGHTA; CDR2 reads FQGNSA. V lost 4 bases to trimming and J lost 2 bases, with 11 bases between them. In DNA form, the CDR3 reads TGTGCCAGCAGCTCGGAATGGGGGAACTATGGCTACACCTTC. Amino acid sequence: CASSSEWGNYGYTF. Full variable domain (remainder filled in from reference TRBV7-2 and TRBJ1-2): GAGVSQSPSNKVTEKGKDVELRCDPISGHTALYWYRQSLGQGLEFLIYFQGNSAPDKSGLPSDRFSAERTGGSVSTLTIQRTQQEDSAVYLCASSSEWGNYGYTFGSGTRLTVV.

The gene calls are TRBV10-3 and TRBJ2-7, with 8 bases lining up with TRBD1. Germline trimming cut 3 bases from V and 4 bases from J; bases unmatched to any gene: 8. CDR1 and CDR2 from the germline V gene are ENHRY and SYGVKD. This CDR3 comprises 15 residues. CDR3 residues: CAISEYRGKGYEQYF. In DNA, the CDR3 is TGTGCCATCAGTGAATACAGGGGGAAGGGATACGAGCAGTACTTC.

This clonotype came up many times. V gene TRBV4-1 combines with J gene TRBJ2-2; D possibly uses TRBD1 or TRBD2 (5 bases each). The germline V and J ends were trimmed by 4 bases and 5 bases, with 14 bases remaining between them. Germline V gene lookup returns CDR1 MGHRA and CDR2 YSYEKL. The CDR3 is 15 amino acids. The CDR3 bases are TGCGCCAGCAGCCTCACGGGGCAGCTGACCGGGGAGCTGTTTTTT. As protein: CASSLTGQLTGELFF.

This clonotype was counted only a few times. The chain recombines TRBV9 with TRBJ2-1; no firm D call. Germline V gene data show CDR1 as SGDLS and CDR2 as YYNGEE. The CDR3 runs to 13 residues. Trimming removed 3 bases from V and 4 bases from J, with 8 bases in between. Here the CDR3 DNA reads TGTGCCAGCAGCGAGGCCCCATACAATGAGCAGTTCTTC. Its protein is CASSEAPYNEQFF.

V usage is TRBV9 and J usage is TRBJ2-2, with 7 bases that match TRBD2. The CDR3 contains 14 residues. Germline V gene sequence: CDR1 SGDLS, CDR2 YYNGEE. After removal of 0 bases from V and 6 bases from J, the junction contained 2 bases not matched to a gene. The CDR3 loop reads CASSVGLASGELFF. DNA of the CDR3: TGTGCCAGCAGCGTAGGACTAGCTTCCGGGGAGCTGTTTTTT.

The table lists this clonotype with many counts. The chain carries TRBV7-9 and TRBJ2-1; 12 bases agree with TRBD2. Looked up from germline, CDR1 is SEHNR and CDR2 is FQNEAQ (reference sequence). After removal of 5 bases from V and 7 bases from J, the junction contained 9 bases not matched to a gene. The CDR3 is 16 amino acids. The CDR3 DNA follows: TGTGCCAGCAGCCCTAGACTAGCGGGAGAAGTGAATGAGCAGTTCTTC. Translation gives CASSPRLAGEVNEQFF.

Ten or more counts support this clonotype. This chain joins TRBV6-1 and TRBJ2-7, with TRBD2 matching over 11 bases. Germline assignment: CDR1 MNHNS and CDR2 SASEGT. This CDR3 region has 15 residues. The trim removed 6 bases at V and 0 bases at J, leaving 4 bases unmatched. CDR3 sequence: CASSPLAGGSYEQYF. The CDR3 DNA is TGTGCCAGCAGCCCCCTAGCGGGGGGCTCCTACGAGCAGTACTTC.

Ten or more counts support this clonotype. V and J are TRBV28 and TRBJ1-2, with D maybe TRBD1 (6 bases). V was cut by 3 bases and J by 4 bases, with 15 bases left in between. CDR1 is MDHEN, CDR2 SYDVKM, per germline. The CDR3 loop spans 15 amino acids. CDR3 coding DNA: TGTGCCAGCAGTTTCCCGGGGGCCCACGTCTATGGCTACACCTTC. It translates to CASSFPGAHVYGYTF.

The chain is built from TRBV18 and TRBJ1-1, with 9 bases matching TRBD1. The V and J ends lost 3 bases and 5 bases, in that order; junction bases with no gene match: 1. The germline CDR1 and CDR2 sequences are KGHSH and LQKENI. This CDR3 has 13 residues. CDR3 sequence reads: CASSPDRGTEAFF. The CDR3 bases are TGTGCCAGCTCACCGGACAGGGGAACTGAAGCTTTCTTT.

This clonotype turned up a few times. The genes are TRBV7-2 and TRBJ2-1; D remains unclear. The germline V gene has CDR1 SGHTA and CDR2 FQGNSA. The V end was cut by 0 bases, the J end by 0 bases, with 12 bases between. The CDR3 sequence is 17 residues long. The DNA of the CDR3 is TGTGCCAGCAGCTTAGCGGGTCGGCAAAGCTCCTACAATGAGCAGTTCTTC. It yields the protein CASSLAGRQSSYNEQFF.

This clonotype was seen ten or more times. The CDR3 loop reads CASSQQTSGSSYNEQFF. In nucleotides, the CDR3 is TGTGCCAGCAGCCAACAGACTAGCGGGAGCTCCTACAATGAGCAGTTCTTC. J is TRBJ2-1 and V is TRBV14; TRBD2 matches 12 bases. Unmatched junction bases numbered 2, after V lost 2 bases and J lost 0 bases. CDR3 length: 17 amino acids. Germline V CDR1 and CDR2: SGHDN, FVKESK.